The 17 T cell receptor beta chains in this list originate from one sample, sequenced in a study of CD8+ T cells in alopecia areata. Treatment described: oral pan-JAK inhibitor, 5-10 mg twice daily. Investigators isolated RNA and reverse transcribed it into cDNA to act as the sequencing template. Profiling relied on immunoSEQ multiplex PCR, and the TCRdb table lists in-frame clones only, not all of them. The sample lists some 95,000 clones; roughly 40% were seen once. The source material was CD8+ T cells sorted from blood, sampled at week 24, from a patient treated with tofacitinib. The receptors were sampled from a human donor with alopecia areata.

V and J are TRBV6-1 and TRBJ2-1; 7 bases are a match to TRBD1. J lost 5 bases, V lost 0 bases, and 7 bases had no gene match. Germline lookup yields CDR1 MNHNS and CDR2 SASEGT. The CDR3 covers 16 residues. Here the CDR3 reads CASSEAWRQGDNEQFF. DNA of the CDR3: TGTGCCAGCAGTGAAGCGTGGCGGCAGGGGGACAATGAGCAGTTCTTC.

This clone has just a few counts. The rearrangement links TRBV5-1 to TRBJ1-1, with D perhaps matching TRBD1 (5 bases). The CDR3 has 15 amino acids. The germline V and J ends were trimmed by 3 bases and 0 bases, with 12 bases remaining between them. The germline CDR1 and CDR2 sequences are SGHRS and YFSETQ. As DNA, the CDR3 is TGCGCCAGCAGCTCTCCAGACAGATTGAACACTGAAGCTTTCTTT. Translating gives CASSSPDRLNTEAFF.

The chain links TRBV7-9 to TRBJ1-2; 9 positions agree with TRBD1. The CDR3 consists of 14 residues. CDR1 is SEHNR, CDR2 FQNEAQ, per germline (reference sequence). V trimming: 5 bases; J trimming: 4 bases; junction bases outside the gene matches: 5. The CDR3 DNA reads TGTGCCAGCAGCAGTCCGGGACAGGGCTATGGCTACACCTTC. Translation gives CASSSPGQGYGYTF.

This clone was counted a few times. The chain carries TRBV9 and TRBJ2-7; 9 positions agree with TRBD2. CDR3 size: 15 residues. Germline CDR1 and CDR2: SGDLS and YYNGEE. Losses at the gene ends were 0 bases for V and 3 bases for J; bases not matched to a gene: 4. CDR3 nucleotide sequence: TGTGCCAGCAGCGTAGTGCCTAGCGGGATCTACGAGCAGTACTTC. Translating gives CASSVVPSGIYEQYF.

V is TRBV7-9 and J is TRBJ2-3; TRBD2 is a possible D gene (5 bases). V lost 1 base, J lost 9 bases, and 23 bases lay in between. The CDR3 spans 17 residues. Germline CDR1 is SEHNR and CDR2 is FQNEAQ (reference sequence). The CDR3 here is CASSLDSDRRGFVTQYF. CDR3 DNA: TGTGCCAGCAGCTTAGATTCGGACCGCCGAGGGTTCGTCACGCAGTATTTT.

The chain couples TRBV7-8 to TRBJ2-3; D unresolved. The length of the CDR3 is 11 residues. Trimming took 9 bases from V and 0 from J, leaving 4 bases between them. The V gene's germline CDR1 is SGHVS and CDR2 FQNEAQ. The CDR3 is CASSSTDTQYF. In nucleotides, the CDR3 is TGTGCCAGTTCTAGCACAGATACGCAGTATTTT.

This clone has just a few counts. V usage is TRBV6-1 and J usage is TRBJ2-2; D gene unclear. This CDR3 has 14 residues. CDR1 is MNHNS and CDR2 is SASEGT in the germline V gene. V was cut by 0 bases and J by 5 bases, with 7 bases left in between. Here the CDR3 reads CASSEAPGTGELFF. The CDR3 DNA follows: TGTGCCAGCAGTGAAGCGCCCGGTACCGGGGAGCTGTTTTTT.

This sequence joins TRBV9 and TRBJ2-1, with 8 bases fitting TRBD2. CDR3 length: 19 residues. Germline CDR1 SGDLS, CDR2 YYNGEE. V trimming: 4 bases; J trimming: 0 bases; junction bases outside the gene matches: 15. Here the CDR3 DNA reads TGTGCCAGCAGCACCTCCACGCGGACTAGCAGTAGCTCCTACAATGAGCAGTTCTTC. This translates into CASSTSTRTSSSSYNEQFF.

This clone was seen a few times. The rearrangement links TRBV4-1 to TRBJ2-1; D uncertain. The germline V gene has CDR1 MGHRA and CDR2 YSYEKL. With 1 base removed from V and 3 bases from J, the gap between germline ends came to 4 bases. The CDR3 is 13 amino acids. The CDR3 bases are TGCGCCAGCAGCCAAGCCCTCTACAATGAGCAGTTCTTC. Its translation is CASSQALYNEQFF.

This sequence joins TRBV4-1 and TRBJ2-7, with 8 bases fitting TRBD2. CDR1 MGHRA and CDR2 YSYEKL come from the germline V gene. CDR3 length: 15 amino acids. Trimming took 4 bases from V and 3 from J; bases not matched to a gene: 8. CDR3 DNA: TGCGCCAGCAGCCTTCTACGGGAGGGCGGCTACGAGCAGTACTTC. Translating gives CASSLLREGGYEQYF.

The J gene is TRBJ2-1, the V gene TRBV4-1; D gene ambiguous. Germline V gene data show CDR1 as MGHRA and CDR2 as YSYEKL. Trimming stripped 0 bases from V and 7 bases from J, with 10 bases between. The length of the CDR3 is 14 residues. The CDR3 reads CASSQEEGINEQFF. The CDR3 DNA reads TGCGCCAGCAGCCAAGAAGAAGGGATTAATGAGCAGTTCTTC.

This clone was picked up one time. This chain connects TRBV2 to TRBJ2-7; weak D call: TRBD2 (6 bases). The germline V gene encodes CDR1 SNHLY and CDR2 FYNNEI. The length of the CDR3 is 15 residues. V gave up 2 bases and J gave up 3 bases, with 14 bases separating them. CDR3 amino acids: CASSELGTGIYEQYF. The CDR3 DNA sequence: TGTGCCAGCAGTGAATTGGGGACTGGCATCTACGAGCAGTACTTC. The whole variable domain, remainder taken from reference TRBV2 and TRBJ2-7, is EPEVTQTPSHQVTQMGQEVILRCVPISNHLYFYWYRQILGQKVEFLVSFYNNEISEKSEIFDDQFSVERPDGSNFTLKIRSTKLEDSAMYFCASSELGTGIYEQYFGPGTRLTVT.

DNA for the CDR3: TGTGCCAGCAGCAAAGTAGGAAATACTGGGGCCAACGTCCTGACTTTC. Protein product: CASSKVGNTGANVLTF. The chain employs TRBV21-1 and TRBJ2-6. TRBV21-1 is a recognized pseudogene. The CDR3 runs to 16 residues.

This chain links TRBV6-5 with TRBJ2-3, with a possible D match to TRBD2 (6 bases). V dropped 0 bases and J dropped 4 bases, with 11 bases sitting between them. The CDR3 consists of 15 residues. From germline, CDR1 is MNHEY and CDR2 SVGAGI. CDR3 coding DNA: TGTGCCAGCAGTTACTCATACGGGAGACCAGATACGCAGTATTTT. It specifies CASSYSYGRPDTQYF.

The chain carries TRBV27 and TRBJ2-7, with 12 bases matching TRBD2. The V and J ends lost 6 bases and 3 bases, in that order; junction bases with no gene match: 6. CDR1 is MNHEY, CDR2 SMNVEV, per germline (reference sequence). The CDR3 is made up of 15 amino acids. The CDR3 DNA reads TGTGCCAGCAGCCAGGTGGGACTAGCGGGCTACGAGCAGTACTTC. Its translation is CASSQVGLAGYEQYF.

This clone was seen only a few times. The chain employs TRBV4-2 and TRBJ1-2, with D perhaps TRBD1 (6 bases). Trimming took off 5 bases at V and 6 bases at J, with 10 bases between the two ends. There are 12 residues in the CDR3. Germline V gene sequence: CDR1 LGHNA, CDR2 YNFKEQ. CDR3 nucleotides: TGTGCCAGCAGCGCTAGGGGGAATGGCTACACCTTC. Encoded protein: CASSARGNGYTF.

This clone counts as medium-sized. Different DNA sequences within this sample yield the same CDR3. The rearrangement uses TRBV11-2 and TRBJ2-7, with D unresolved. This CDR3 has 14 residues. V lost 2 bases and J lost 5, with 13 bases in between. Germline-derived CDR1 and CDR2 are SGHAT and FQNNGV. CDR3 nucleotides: TGTGCCAGCAGCTTATGGGCGCAAGCACACGAGCAGTACTTC. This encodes CASSLWAQAHEQYF.